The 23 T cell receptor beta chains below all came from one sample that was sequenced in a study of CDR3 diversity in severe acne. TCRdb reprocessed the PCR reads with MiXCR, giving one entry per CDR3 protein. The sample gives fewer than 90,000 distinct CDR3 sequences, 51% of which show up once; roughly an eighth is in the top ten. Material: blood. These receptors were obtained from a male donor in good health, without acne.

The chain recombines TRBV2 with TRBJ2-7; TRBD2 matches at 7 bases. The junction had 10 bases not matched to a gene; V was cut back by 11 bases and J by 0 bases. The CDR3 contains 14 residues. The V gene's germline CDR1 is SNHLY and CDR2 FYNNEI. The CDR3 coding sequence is TGTGCCTGGGTCCGGGCTAGCGGCTCCTACGAGCAGTACTTC. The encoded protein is CAWVRASGSYEQYF.

This CDR3 reads CATSRGTSSGANVLTF. CDR3 in DNA: TGTGCCACCAGCAGAGGGACCTCCTCTGGGGCCAACGTCCTGACTTTC. The genes are TRBV15 and TRBJ2-6, with D hard to call. V was pared by 1 base and J by 0 bases, with 7 bases between. CDR3 length: 16 residues. CDR1 LNHNV and CDR2 YYDKDF come from the germline V gene (reference sequence). The variable domain in full, with the rest retrieved from reference TRBV15 and TRBJ2-6, is DAMVIQNPRYQVTQFGKPVTLSCSQTLNHNVMYWYQQKSSQAPKLLFHYYDKDFNNEADTPDNFQSRRPNTSFCFLDIRSPGLGDTAMYLCATSRGTSSGANVLTFGAGSRLTVL.

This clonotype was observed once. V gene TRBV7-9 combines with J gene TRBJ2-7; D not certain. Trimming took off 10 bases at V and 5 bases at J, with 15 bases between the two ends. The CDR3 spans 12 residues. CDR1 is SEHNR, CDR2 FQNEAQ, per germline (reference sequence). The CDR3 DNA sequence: TGTGCCATCCGGACCACCGTCAACGAGCAGTACTTC. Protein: CAIRTTVNEQYF.

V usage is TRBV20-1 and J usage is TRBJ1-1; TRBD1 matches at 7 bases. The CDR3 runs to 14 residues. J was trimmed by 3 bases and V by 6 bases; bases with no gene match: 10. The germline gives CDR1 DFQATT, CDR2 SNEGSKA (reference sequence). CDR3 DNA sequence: TGCAGTGCGCCGAGACAGGGCGTGGACACTGAAGCTTTCTTT. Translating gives CSAPRQGVDTEAFF.

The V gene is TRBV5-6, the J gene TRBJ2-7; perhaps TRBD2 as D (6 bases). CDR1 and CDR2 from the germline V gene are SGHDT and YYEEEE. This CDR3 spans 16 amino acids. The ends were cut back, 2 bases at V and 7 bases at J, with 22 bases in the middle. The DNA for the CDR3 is TGTGCCAGCAGCTTTCAATGGTGGGAGGAAAACAATGAGCAGTACTTC. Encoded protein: CASSFQWWEENNEQYF.

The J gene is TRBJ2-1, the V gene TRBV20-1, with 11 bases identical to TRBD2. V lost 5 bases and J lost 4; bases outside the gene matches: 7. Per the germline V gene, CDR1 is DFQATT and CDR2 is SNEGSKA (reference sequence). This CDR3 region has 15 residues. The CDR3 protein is CSAWATSGMYNEQFF. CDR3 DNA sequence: TGCAGTGCTTGGGCGACTAGCGGGATGTACAATGAGCAGTTCTTC.

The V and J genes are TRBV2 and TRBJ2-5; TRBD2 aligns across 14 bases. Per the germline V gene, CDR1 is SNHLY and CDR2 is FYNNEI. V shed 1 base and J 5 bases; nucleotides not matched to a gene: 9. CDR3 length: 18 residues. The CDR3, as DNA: TGTGCCAGCAGTGAAGAGCTGGGACTAGCGGGAGAGGGTGAGACCCAGTACTTC. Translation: CASSEELGLAGEGETQYF. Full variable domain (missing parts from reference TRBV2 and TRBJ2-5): EPEVTQTPSHQVTQMGQEVILRCVPISNHLYFYWYRQILGQKVEFLVSFYNNEISEKSEIFDDQFSVERPDGSNFTLKIRSTKLEDSAMYFCASSEELGLAGEGETQYFGPGTRLLVL.

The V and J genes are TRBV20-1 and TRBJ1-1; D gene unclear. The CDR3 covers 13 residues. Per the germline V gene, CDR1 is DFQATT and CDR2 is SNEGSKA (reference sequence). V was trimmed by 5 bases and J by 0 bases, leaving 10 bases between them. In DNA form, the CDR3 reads TGCAGTGCTGGGGTCGACATGAACACTGAAGCTTTCTTT. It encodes CSAGVDMNTEAFF.

CDR3 nucleotide sequence: TGTGCCAGCAGCTCCCCGGGACAGCCCTACGAGCAGTACTTC. Its protein product is CASSSPGQPYEQYF. The V and J genes are TRBV7-9 and TRBJ2-7; 7 nucleotides line up with TRBD1. The V segment lost 4 bases and the J segment 2 bases; nucleotides outside the gene matches: 5. This CDR3 has 14 amino acids. Germline CDR1 is SEHNR and CDR2 is FQNEAQ (reference sequence).

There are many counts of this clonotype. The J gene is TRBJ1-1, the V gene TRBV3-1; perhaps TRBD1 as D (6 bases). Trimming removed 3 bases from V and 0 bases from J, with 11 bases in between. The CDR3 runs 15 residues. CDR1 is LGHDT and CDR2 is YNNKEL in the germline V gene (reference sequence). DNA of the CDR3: TGTGCCAGCAGCCACCAAGGGGGTATGAACACTGAAGCTTTCTTT. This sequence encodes CASSHQGGMNTEAFF.

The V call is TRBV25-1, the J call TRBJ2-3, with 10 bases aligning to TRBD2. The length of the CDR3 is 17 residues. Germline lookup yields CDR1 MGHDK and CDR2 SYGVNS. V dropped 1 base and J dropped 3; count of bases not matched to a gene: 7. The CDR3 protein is CASSELEGLADTDTQYF. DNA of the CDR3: TGTGCCAGCAGTGAATTAGAAGGACTAGCGGATACAGATACGCAGTATTTT.

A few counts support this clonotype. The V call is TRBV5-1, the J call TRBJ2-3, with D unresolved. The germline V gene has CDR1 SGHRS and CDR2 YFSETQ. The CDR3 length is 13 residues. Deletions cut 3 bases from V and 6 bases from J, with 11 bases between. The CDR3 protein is CASSSSARDTQYF. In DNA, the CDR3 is TGCGCCAGCAGCTCGTCCGCCAGGGATACGCAGTATTTT.

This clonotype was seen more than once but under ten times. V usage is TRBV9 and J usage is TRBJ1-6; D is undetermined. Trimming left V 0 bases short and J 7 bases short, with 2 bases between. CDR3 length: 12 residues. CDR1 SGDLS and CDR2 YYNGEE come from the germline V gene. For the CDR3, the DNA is TGTGCCAGCAGCGTAGGAAATTCACCCCTCCACTTT. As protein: CASSVGNSPLHF.

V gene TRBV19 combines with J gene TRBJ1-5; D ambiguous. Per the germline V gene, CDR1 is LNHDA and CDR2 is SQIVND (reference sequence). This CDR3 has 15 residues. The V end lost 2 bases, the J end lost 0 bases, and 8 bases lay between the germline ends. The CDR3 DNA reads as TGTGCCAGTAGTATAAGGATGGGTAGCAATCAGCCCCAGCATTTT. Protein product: CASSIRMGSNQPQHF.

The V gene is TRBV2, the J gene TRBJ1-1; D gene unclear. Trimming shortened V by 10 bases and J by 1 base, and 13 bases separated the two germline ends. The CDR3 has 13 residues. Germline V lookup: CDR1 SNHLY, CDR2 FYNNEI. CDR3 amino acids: CANRQAENTEAFF. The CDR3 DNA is TGTGCCAACAGACAAGCGGAGAACACTGAAGCTTTCTTT.

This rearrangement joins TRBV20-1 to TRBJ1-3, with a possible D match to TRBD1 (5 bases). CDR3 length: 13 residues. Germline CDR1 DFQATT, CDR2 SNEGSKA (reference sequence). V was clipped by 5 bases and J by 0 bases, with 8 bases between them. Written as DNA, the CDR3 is TGCAGTGCTCCAGACAGCTCTGGAAACACCATATATTTT. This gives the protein CSAPDSSGNTIYF.

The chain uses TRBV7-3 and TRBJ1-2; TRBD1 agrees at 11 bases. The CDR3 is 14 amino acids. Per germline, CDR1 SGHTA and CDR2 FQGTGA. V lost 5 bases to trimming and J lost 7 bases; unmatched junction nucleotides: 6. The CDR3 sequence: CASSPDRGQGGYTF. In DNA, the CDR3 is TGTGCCAGCAGCCCGGACAGGGGGCAGGGTGGCTACACCTTC. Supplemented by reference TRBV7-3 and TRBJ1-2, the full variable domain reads GAGVSQTPSNKVTEKGKYVELRCDPISGHTALYWYRQSLGQGPEFLIYFQGTGAADDSGLPNDRFFAVRPEGSVSTLKIQRTERGDSAVYLCASSPDRGQGGYTFGSGTRLTVV.

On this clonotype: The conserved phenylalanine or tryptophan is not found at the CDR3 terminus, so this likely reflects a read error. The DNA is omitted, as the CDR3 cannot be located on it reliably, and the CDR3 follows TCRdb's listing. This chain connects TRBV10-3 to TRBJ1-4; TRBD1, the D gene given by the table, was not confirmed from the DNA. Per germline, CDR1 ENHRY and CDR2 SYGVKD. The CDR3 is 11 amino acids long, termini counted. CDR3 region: CAISEGQGTNY.

The CDR3: CASSRYGQWNGYTF. The CDR3 DNA reads as TGTGCCAGCAGCCGTTACGGACAGTGGAATGGCTACACCTTC. This chain links TRBV25-1 with TRBJ1-2, with a weak D call TRBD1 (6 bases). The CDR3 extends over 14 amino acids. Trimming stripped 6 bases from V and 6 bases from J, with 17 bases between. CDR1 is MGHDK, CDR2 SYGVNS, per germline.

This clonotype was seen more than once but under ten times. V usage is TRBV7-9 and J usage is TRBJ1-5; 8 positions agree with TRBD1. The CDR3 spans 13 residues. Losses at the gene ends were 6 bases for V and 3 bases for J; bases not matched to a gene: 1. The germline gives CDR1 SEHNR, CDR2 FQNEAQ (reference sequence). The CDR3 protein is CASRTGDNQPQHF. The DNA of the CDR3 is TGTGCCAGCAGGACAGGGGACAATCAGCCCCAGCATTTT.

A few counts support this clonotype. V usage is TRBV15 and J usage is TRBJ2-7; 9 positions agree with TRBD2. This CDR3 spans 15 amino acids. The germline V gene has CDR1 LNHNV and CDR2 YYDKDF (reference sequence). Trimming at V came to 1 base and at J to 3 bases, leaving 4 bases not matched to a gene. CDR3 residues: CATSRVNSGSYEQYF. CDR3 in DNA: TGTGCCACCAGCAGAGTAAATAGCGGGAGCTACGAGCAGTACTTC.

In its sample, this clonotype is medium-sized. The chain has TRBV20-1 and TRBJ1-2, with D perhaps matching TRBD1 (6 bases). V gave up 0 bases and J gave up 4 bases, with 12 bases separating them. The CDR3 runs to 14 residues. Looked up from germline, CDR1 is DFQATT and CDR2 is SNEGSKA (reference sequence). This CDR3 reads CSARERTVTYGYTF. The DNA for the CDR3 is TGCAGTGCTAGAGAGAGGACAGTTACCTATGGCTACACCTTC.

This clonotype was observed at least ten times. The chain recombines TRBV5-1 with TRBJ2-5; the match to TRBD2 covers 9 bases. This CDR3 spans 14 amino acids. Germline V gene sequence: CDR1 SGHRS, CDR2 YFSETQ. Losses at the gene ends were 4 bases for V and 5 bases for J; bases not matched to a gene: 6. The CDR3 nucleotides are TGCGCCAGCAGCCAACCTAGCGGGATGGAGACCCAGTACTTC. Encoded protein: CASSQPSGMETQYF.